This T cell receptor beta chain comes out of a study of T cells in Graves' hyperthyroidism and ophthalmopathy (dated by TCRdb to the late 2010s). About the investigation overall: A discovery cohort of about a hundred patients, about 43 with Graves' ophthalmopathy and about 60 with stable Graves' hyperthyroidism, was used to find distinguishing TCR V-J signatures. Prospective prediction of ophthalmopathy was tested in an independent validation cohort consisting of 18 hyperthyroidism patients and around 17 patients who later progressed to ophthalmopathy. For training and testing, the roughly 93 patients in the discovery cohort were randomly divided in a 7:3 ratio. In several Graves' hyperthyroidism patients, the study also compared T-cell repertoires from thyroid tissue with T-cell repertoires from blood. After sampling, hyperthyroidism patients received methimazole starting at 30 mg daily, and ophthalmopathy patients received high-dose intravenous methylprednisolone. TCR Vbeta CDR3 sequencing of around 130 peripheral blood samples (over 40 ophthalmopathy, 75 to 80 hyperthyroidism and roughly 17 progressor patients) is reported in the paper.

From V the trimming removes 3 bases and from J it removes 0 bases, while the gene matches leave 5 bases of the junction unaccounted for. The germline V gene (reference sequence) provides CDR1 LNHNV and CDR2 YYDKDF. There are 15 amino acids in the CDR3, from cysteine to phenylalanine inclusive. Just the 45-base CDR3 DNA is kept, in frame starting at base 1. Notes on this clonotype: No cognate antigen has been identified for it. The sample holds no much larger clone one base away, and base qualities are not on file.

Study-wide findings and limitations: In validation, progression to ophthalmopathy was predicted by the model with 65% to 71% sensitivity and 72.22% specificity, a median of roughly 6 months before onset. No statistical method was used to set the sample size in advance, and investigators knew the group allocation. Ophthalmopathy was separated from stable hyperthyroidism by a 13 V-J signature model, with 87.88% sensitivity and roughly 81% specificity obtained in cross-validation and 80%/75% obtained in testing. Most expanded thyroid clonotypes (frequency above 0.001) were also detected in blood, suggesting blood repertoires may reflect thyroid immune responses.

The study excluded patients with uncontrolled infections, other autoimmune diseases, pregnancy or lactation. Clinical symptoms, serum thyroxine and TRAb, thyroid ultrasound, and orbital computed tomography formed the basis for the diagnoses. Trizol reagent was used to extract total RNA, and RNA quality was then checked on an Agilent 2100 Bioanalyzer. The TCR beta CDR3 regions were amplified from the RNA transcripts. For the first round of RT-PCR on the TCR CDR3, the HTBI primer set was used together with the Qiagen OneStep RT-PCR kit. A second multiplex PCR round built the libraries, followed by size selection and purification. Sequencing of the libraries was done on an Illumina HiSeq2000 using paired-end 100 bp reads. For the original study's pipeline: Raw data were processed with SOAPnuke, discarding reads with adapters, uncalled bases, mean Phred below 15, or no exact constant-primer or identifier match. COPE v1.2.5 was used to merge high-quality paired reads, and clonotypes were defined as unique nucleotide sequences. MiTCR v1.1 was used to align clonotypes to the IMGT TRBV, TRBD and TRBJ reference segments. The analysis included only V-J combinations with a frequency above 0.0001, which together covered roughly 99% of the repertoires. The TCS score was defined as the ratio of F50 (clonal expansion) to E x V (chaos), calculated using BLOSUM62-based TCRdist between CDR3 peptides within each V-J. Welch's t-statistics and random forest reduced around 550 V-J features to fewer than 15, which were used in a naive Bayes classifier (R e1071). The Morisita-Horn index was used to measure how similar the thyroid and blood repertoires were. TCRdb trimmed public reads at Q25 via fastp, called clones via MiXCR and kept in-frame beta chains. A single entry per CDR3 protein holds the most common genes and DNA from its merged rows. The V and J calls were not made by the authors but by TCRdb's processing. The sample data list 500,000 to 600,000 distinct CDR3 sequences, and 40% to 50% of these were observed just once. 35% to 50% of the sample comes from the top ten.

The TCR was taken from an adult woman with Graves' disease, either hyperthyroidism or ophthalmopathy (not recorded which). The sequence is built from TRBV15 and TRBJ2-7, with 7 bases matching TRBD2. The sequenced sample consisted of peripheral blood or thyroid tissue (not recorded which). The CDR3 region: CATSSQAGSSYEQYF. The DNA sequence is as follows: TGTGCCACCAGCAGTCAAGCGGGGTCCTCCTACGAGCAGTACTTC.